Here is one T cell receptor beta chain with its context. Its antigen is unidentified. A read error is possible here, since a much larger clone lies one base away. This record belongs to a study of glioma-infiltrating T cells. Findings of the study overall: Above-expected tissue-blood divergence occurred in all gliomas, most in low-grade ones.

TCR alpha and beta CDR3 regions were amplified from RNA using iRepertoire nested multiplex PCR. Input was roughly 100-450 ng of tissue mRNA or PBMC total RNA. Each CDR3 protein gets one entry after TCRdb re-called the multiplex PCR reads with MiXCR. The top ten hold roughly 20% of the sample, which has under 150,000 distinct CDR3 sequences, 35% to 50% seen once. The V end lost 0 bases, the J end lost 4 bases, and 12 bases lay between the germline ends. The CDR3 spans 15 residues. The germline V gene encodes CDR1 MNHNY and CDR2 SVGAGI (reference sequence). The clonotype comes from a human donor with low-grade glioma or glioblastoma, undergoing nonglioma brain surgery, or in good health (not recorded which). This chain connects TRBV6-6 to TRBJ1-1; D is unclear. Sequencing was carried out using glioma tissue, nonneoplastic brain tissue, or PBMCs (not recorded which). CDR3 amino acids: CASSYSRPQSTEAFF. Here the CDR3 DNA reads TGTGCCAGCAGTTACTCAAGGCCCCAAAGCACTGAAGCTTTCTTT.